The source of this T cell receptor (beta chain) is a study of OX40 agonist ivuxolimab in advanced cancers. Whole-study context: Intravenous ivuxolimab was administered to patients every 2 weeks at 0.01 to 10 mg/kg. Three patients responded partially, comprising one with hepatocellular carcinoma and two with cutaneous melanoma. General study results and limits: CD4+ and CD8+ blood T cells expanded clonally by week 6 at 0.1 to 3.0 mg/kg. The mean number of expanded clones was higher in CD8+ T cells than in CD4+.

This clone showed up just a few times. Antigen: not known. The assay was immunoSEQ multiplex PCR, and TCRdb's table has in-frame clones only and misses some. The repertoire has under 80,000 clones, 88% of them found once; the top ten carry about 1%. Germline V CDR1 and CDR2: ENHRY, SYGVKD. Trimming cost V 3 bases and J 7 bases, with 15 bases left between them. There are 14 residues in the CDR3. Sequencing used CD4+ or CD8+ T cells sorted from blood, obtained in a trial of the OX40 agonist ivuxolimab. The gene calls are TRBV10-3 and TRBJ1-2; D is unresolved. The sequence was collected from an adult with an advanced solid tumor such as melanoma, head and neck, liver or kidney cancer. The CDR3 DNA is TGTGCCATCAGTGAAAGGGAGGTTCGTAGTGGCTACACCTTC. Amino acids: CAISEREVRSGYTF.